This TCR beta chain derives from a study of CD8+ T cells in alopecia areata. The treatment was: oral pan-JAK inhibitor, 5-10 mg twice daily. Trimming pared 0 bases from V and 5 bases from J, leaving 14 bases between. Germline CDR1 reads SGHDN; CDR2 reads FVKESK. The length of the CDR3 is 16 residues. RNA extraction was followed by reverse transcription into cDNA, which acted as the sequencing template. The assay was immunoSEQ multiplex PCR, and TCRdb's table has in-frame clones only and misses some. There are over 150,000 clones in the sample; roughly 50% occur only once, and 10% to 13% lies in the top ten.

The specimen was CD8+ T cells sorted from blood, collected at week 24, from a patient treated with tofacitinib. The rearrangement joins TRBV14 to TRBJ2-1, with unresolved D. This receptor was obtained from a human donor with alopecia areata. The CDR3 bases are TGTGCCAGCAGCCAAGATCGGCGCATACTTCACAATGAGCAGTTCTTC. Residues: CASSQDRRILHNEQFF. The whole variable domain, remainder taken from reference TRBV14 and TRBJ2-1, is EAGVTQFPSHSVIEKGQTVTLRCDPISGHDNLYWYRRVMGKEIKFLLHFVKESKQDESGMPNNRFLAERTGGTYSTLKVQPAELEDSGVYFCASSQDRRILHNEQFFGPGTRLTVL.